Shown below are 9 T cell receptor beta chains from a single sample sequenced in a study of T-cell memory formation after mild COVID-19. TCRdb re-called the 5' RACE reads with MiXCR, one entry per CDR3 protein. The table lists under 90,000 distinct CDR3 sequences, 14% of them singletons. The sample consisted of PBMCs or a T cell subset sorted from them (not recorded which). These receptors were taken from an adult woman who had mild COVID-19 (a few samples of this study predate the infection). Cell type and time point are not known.

The J gene is TRBJ2-3, the V gene TRBV5-1; 7 bases align to TRBD1. Looked up from germline, CDR1 is SGHRS and CDR2 is YFSETQ. The length of the CDR3 is 14 residues. After removal of 1 base from V and 6 bases from J, the junction contained 5 bases not matched to a gene. CDR3 sequence reads: CASSLLQGFDTQYF. Here the CDR3 DNA reads TGCGCCAGCAGCTTGCTACAGGGGTTCGATACGCAGTATTTT. Drawing the rest from reference TRBV5-1 and TRBJ2-3, the complete variable domain is KAGVTQTPRYLIKTRGQQVTLSCSPISGHRSVSWYQQTPGQGLQFLFEYFSETQRNKGNFPGRFSGRQFSNSRSEMNVSTLELGDSALYLCASSLLQGFDTQYFGPGTRLTVL.

V gene TRBV5-5 combines with J gene TRBJ1-1, with D tentatively TRBD1 (5 bases). CDR1 and CDR2 from the germline V gene are SGHKS and YYEKEE (reference sequence). Trimming took off 4 bases at V and 4 bases at J, with 17 bases between the two ends. CDR3 length: 15 residues. The CDR3 loop reads CASSHETGPGTEAFF. The CDR3 bases are TGTGCCAGCAGCCATGAGACGGGGCCGGGCACTGAAGCTTTCTTT.

The chain links TRBV12-3 or TRBV12-4 to TRBJ2-7; D remains unclear. The CDR3 is 14 residues long. V shed 5 bases and J shed 4 bases, with 15 bases lying between them. The CDR3 spells CASSHQSAEYEQYF. The DNA for the CDR3 is TGTGCCAGCAGTCACCAGAGTGCAGAATACGAGCAGTACTTC.

V gene TRBV7-6 combines with J gene TRBJ2-3; D unresolved. Germline V gene lookup returns CDR1 SGHVS and CDR2 FNYEAQ. This CDR3 has 18 amino acids. V lost 1 base to trimming and J lost 4 bases, with 21 bases between them. The CDR3 spells CASSLVGLMGRASDTQYF. CDR3 DNA: TGTGCCAGCAGCTTAGTCGGGTTAATGGGAAGAGCCTCAGATACGCAGTATTTT.

The V and J genes are TRBV29-1 and TRBJ2-1, with 10 bases aligning to TRBD1. The CDR3 runs 16 residues. The germline V gene encodes CDR1 SQVTM and CDR2 ANQGSEA. After removal of 7 bases from V and 7 bases from J, the junction contained 16 bases not matched to a gene. The CDR3 region has the DNA TGCAGCGCCGAACCCCGGGACAGGGGATTAGGGAATGAGCAGTTCTTC. Protein: CSAEPRDRGLGNEQFF.

This clonotype occurred once. J is TRBJ2-5 and V is TRBV4-1; 10 nucleotides agree with TRBD2. Germline V gene data show CDR1 as MGHRA and CDR2 as YSYEKL. V shed 1 base and J 7 bases; nucleotides not matched to a gene: 6. CDR3 size: 15 residues. In nucleotides, the CDR3 is TGCGCCAGCAGCCAAGTCCTAGCGGGGGAGGGGACCCAGTACTTC. It encodes CASSQVLAGEGTQYF.

This clonotype has at least ten counts. The chain is built from TRBV5-4 and TRBJ2-1; the D is unclear. Trimming took off 6 bases at V and 3 bases at J, with 7 bases between the two ends. CDR3 length equals 12 residues. The germline V gene has CDR1 SGHNT and CDR2 YYREEE (reference sequence). This chain's CDR3 is CASITDYNEQFF. CDR3 DNA: TGTGCCAGCATTACCGACTACAATGAGCAGTTCTTC. The full variable domain, with the rest looked up from reference TRBV5-4 and TRBJ2-1, is ETGVTQSPTHLIKTRGQQVTLRCSSQSGHNTVSWYQQALGQGPQFIFQYYREEENGRGNFPPRFSGLQFPNYSSELNVNALELDDSALYLCASITDYNEQFFGPGTRLTVL.

This clonotype was detected only a few times. The chain combines TRBV7-9 with TRBJ1-4; D ambiguous. Germline V gives CDR1 SEHNR, CDR2 FQNEAQ (reference sequence). V lost 5 bases to trimming and J lost 8 bases, with 9 bases between them. The CDR3 runs to 12 residues. The CDR3 region is CASSLDREKLFF. The CDR3 DNA reads as TGTGCCAGCAGCCTGGACCGAGAAAAACTGTTTTTT. The entire variable domain, with the rest obtained from reference TRBV7-9 and TRBJ1-4, is as follows: DTGVSQNPRHKITKRGQNVTFRCDPISEHNRLYWYRQTLGQGPEFLTYFQNEAQLEKSRLLSDRFSAERPKGSFSTLEIQRTEQGDSAMYLCASSLDREKLFFGSGTQLSVL.

This chain connects TRBV14 to TRBJ2-7; 12 bases agree with TRBD2. The CDR3 sequence is 16 residues long. With V trimmed by 1 base and J by 0 bases, 1 base remained unmatched. CDR1 and CDR2 from the germline V gene are SGHDN and FVKESK. The CDR3: CASSQGTSGNSYEQYF. In DNA, the CDR3 is TGTGCCAGCAGCCAAGGGACTAGCGGGAACTCCTACGAGCAGTACTTC.